Following are 25 T cell receptor beta chains from one sample sequenced in a study of blood T cell repertoires in COVID-19. This table comes from immunoSEQ multiplex PCR, and its TCRdb copy is limited to in-frame clones, with some not included. This table has some 350,000 clones, around 89% appearing once. Source material: peripheral blood. The receptors originated from a woman in her twenties or thirties with COVID-19, enrolled during active disease.

The J gene is TRBJ2-7, the V gene TRBV7-9; 12 nucleotides line up with TRBD1. V was pared by 3 bases and J by 5 bases, with 8 bases of the junction left unmatched. The CDR3 has 16 residues. CDR1 and CDR2 (germline): SEHNR, FQNEAQ (reference sequence). This CDR3 reads CASSFSPGQGAHEQYF. In nucleotides, the CDR3 is TGTGCCAGCAGCTTTTCCCCGGGACAGGGGGCCCACGAGCAGTACTTC.

The genes are TRBV6-2 or TRBV6-3 and TRBJ2-5; 8 bases are shared with TRBD1. J lost 3 bases, V lost 2 bases, and 11 bases had no gene match. The CDR3 has 17 amino acids. Germline values: CDR1 MNHEY, CDR2 SVGEGT. CDR3 sequence reads: CASSYLTKTGGKETQYF. CDR3 in DNA: TGTGCCAGCAGTTACCTGACCAAAACAGGGGGAAAAGAGACCCAGTACTTC.

V gene TRBV24-1 combines with J gene TRBJ2-1, with a tentative D call TRBD2 (5 bases). The germline CDR1 and CDR2 sequences are KGHDR and SFDVKD. This CDR3 has 17 amino acids. Trimming pared 4 bases from V and 4 bases from J, leaving 19 bases between. Here the CDR3 DNA reads TGTGCCACCAGTGACGTAACTAGTACCTCGAGATACAATGAGCAGTTCTTC. It specifies CATSDVTSTSRYNEQFF.

This clone was picked up a small number of times. CDR3 sequence reads: CASSATSGGYTDTQYF. CDR3 DNA sequence: TGTGCCAGCAGTGCGACTAGCGGGGGCTACACAGATACGCAGTATTTT. The chain couples TRBV6-1 to TRBJ2-3; 12 bases align to TRBD2. V lost 4 bases, J lost 2 bases, and 4 bases stayed unmatched. The germline V gene encodes CDR1 MNHNS and CDR2 SASEGT. The CDR3 totals 16 residues.

The CDR3 bases are TGCGCCAGTCCAGCGCCGAACACCGGGGAGCTGTTTTTT. This encodes CASPAPNTGELFF. This rearrangement joins TRBV5-1 to TRBJ2-2; D not resolved. The CDR3 has 13 residues. Trimming cost V 8 bases and J 0 bases, with 8 bases left between them. Germline CDR1 reads SGHRS; CDR2 reads YFSETQ.

About this clone itself: Other DNA sequences in this sample translate to the same CDR3. The chain recombines TRBV5-1 with TRBJ1-4; possible D gene TRBD1, 6 bases. This CDR3 is built from 14 residues. V was cut by 2 bases and J by 4 bases, with 9 bases left in between. Germline CDR1 SGHRS, CDR2 YFSETQ. CDR3 protein: CASSFGQSNEKLFF. The CDR3 coding sequence is TGCGCCAGCAGCTTCGGACAGAGTAATGAAAAACTGTTTTTT.

The chain is built from TRBV3-1 (or the pseudogene TRBV3-2) and TRBJ2-5; weak D call: TRBD2 (6 bases). Trimming took off 6 bases at V and 1 base at J, with 21 bases between the two ends. CDR3 length equals 17 residues. Germline V CDR1 and CDR2: LGHDT, YNNKEL (reference sequence). The CDR3 protein is CASSPYSSGRPQETQYF. CDR3 DNA sequence: TGTGCCAGCAGTCCGTATTCGAGCGGGCGACCCCAAGAGACCCAGTACTTC.

This clone came up once. V gene TRBV4-3 combines with J gene TRBJ2-3; D may be TRBD2 (7 bases). CDR1 and CDR2 from the germline V gene are LGHNA and YSLEER. V dropped 5 bases and J dropped 3 bases, with 18 bases sitting between them. CDR3 size: 16 residues. Here the CDR3 reads CASSNRAREGTDTQYF. CDR3 DNA: TGCGCCAGCAGCAACAGGGCTAGGGAGGGGACAGATACGCAGTATTTT.

Concerning this clone: An end of the junction does not agree with germline; a read error may underlie this. V and J are TRBV6-2 or TRBV6-3 and TRBJ1-6; 8 bases fit TRBD1. The CDR3 loop spans 21 amino acids. Germline CDR1 is MNHEY and CDR2 is SVGEGT. Here the CDR3 DNA reads TGTGCCAGCAGTTATATTTTTGGGAGGGGGACAGGCCCCTTGGAGGATTCCCCCCTCCACTTT. Protein product: CASSYIFGRGTGPLEDSPLHF.

The chain combines TRBV28 with TRBJ2-3; 8 positions agree with TRBD1. CDR3 length: 15 amino acids. The V gene's germline CDR1 is MDHEN and CDR2 SYDVKM. V lost 5 bases and J lost 3; bases outside the gene matches: 7. The CDR3 spells CASSLLGQETDTQYF. In DNA, the CDR3 is TGTGCCAGCAGTCTTCTGGGACAGGAGACAGATACGCAGTATTTT.

The chain joins TRBV7-2 to TRBJ2-1; 11 positions match TRBD2. The CDR3 consists of 14 residues. With 5 bases clipped from V and 9 bases from J, the junction kept 6 bases outside the gene matches. CDR1 is SGHTA, CDR2 FQGNSA, per germline. The CDR3 DNA follows: TGTGCCAGCAGCCGTAGCGGGAGGGGTTCTGAGCAGTTCTTC. This encodes CASSRSGRGSEQFF.

This chain connects TRBV7-2 to TRBJ1-2; no reliable D call. Deletions cut 2 bases from V and 3 bases from J, with 10 bases between. The V gene's germline CDR1 is SGHTA and CDR2 FQGNSA. The CDR3 length is 14 residues. The CDR3 loop is CASSLRESYYGYTF. For the CDR3, the DNA is TGTGCCAGCAGCTTAAGGGAGTCCTACTATGGCTACACCTTC. The full variable domain, completed using reference TRBV7-2 and TRBJ1-2, is GAGVSQSPSNKVTEKGKDVELRCDPISGHTALYWYRQSLGQGLEFLIYFQGNSAPDKSGLPSDRFSAERTGGSVSTLTIQRTQQEDSAVYLCASSLRESYYGYTFGSGTRLTVV.

The chain carries TRBV6-5 and TRBJ2-3; tentatively, D is TRBD2 (6 bases). The CDR3 sequence is 13 residues long. The V gene lost 6 bases and the J gene lost 1 base, with 8 bases spanning the gap. Germline V CDR1 and CDR2: MNHEY, SVGAGI. CDR3 region: CASRRGGTDTQYF. The CDR3 coding sequence is TGTGCCAGCAGGCGGGGTGGCACAGATACGCAGTATTTT.

The gene calls are TRBV7-9 and TRBJ2-1; maybe TRBD2 (7 bases). In germline, CDR1 is SEHNR, CDR2 FQNEAQ (reference sequence). This CDR3 region has 16 residues. Between the trimmed V and J ends, which lost 5 bases and 0 bases, there was a span of 14 bases. The DNA for the CDR3 is TGTGCCAGCAGCCGGGGGGCGGGATACTCCTACAATGAGCAGTTCTTC. Translation gives CASSRGAGYSYNEQFF.

V and J are TRBV29-1 and TRBJ1-2; no firm D call. Germline V gives CDR1 SQVTM, CDR2 ANQGSEA. The CDR3 has 14 amino acids. Trimming left V 1 base short and J 4 bases short, with 13 bases between. Here the CDR3 DNA reads TGCAGCGTTGAAGCGCCGGGAGGGTTCTATGGCTACACCTTC. Amino acids: CSVEAPGGFYGYTF.

DNA for the CDR3: TGTGCCACCAGCAGGGGGGCCAGCTCCTACAATGAGCAGTTCTTC. Its protein is CATSRGASSYNEQFF. The rearrangement joins TRBV15 to TRBJ2-1; a possible D gene is TRBD1 (6 bases). The length of the CDR3 is 15 residues. CDR1 LNHNV and CDR2 YYDKDF come from the germline V gene (reference sequence). The V end lost 3 bases, the J end lost 0 bases, and 9 bases lay between the germline ends.

The rearrangement uses TRBV30 and TRBJ1-5; D gene unclear. Germline loops: CDR1 GTSNPN, CDR2 SVGIG (reference sequence). The CDR3 is 11 residues long. Trimming took 3 bases from V and 11 from J, leaving 11 bases between them. CDR3 DNA: TGTGCCTGGAGCCTCGACAACACCCAGCATTTT. Protein sequence: CAWSLDNTQHF.

This clone was detected once. The V call is TRBV13, the J call TRBJ2-3, with 8 bases aligning to TRBD2. This CDR3 is built from 15 residues. CDR1 PRHDT and CDR2 FYEKMQ come from the germline V gene (reference sequence). After removal of 5 bases from V and 2 bases from J, the junction contained 6 bases not matched to a gene. The CDR3, as DNA: TGTGCCAGCAGCATAAGCGGGGGTTTCACAGATACGCAGTATTTT. Translation: CASSISGGFTDTQYF.

The chain couples TRBV19 to TRBJ1-2; D is unclear. This CDR3 has 14 residues. CDR1 and CDR2 from the germline V gene are LNHDA and SQIVND (reference sequence). Trimming shortened V by 3 bases and J by 4 bases, and 12 bases separated the two germline ends. The CDR3 sequence is CASSISGIAYGYTF. The CDR3 DNA follows: TGTGCCAGTAGTATCTCCGGGATAGCCTATGGCTACACCTTC.

The V and J genes are TRBV7-2 and TRBJ1-1; D gene unclear. The germline V gene encodes CDR1 SGHTA and CDR2 FQGNSA. The CDR3 consists of 13 residues. V was pared by 5 bases and J by 4 bases, with 11 bases between. This CDR3 is CASSPGETTEAFF. Here the CDR3 DNA reads TGTGCCAGCAGCCCCGGGGAGACCACTGAAGCTTTCTTT.

This clone was observed a few times. The V gene is TRBV28, the J gene TRBJ1-2, with 11 bases matching TRBD1. The germline V gene encodes CDR1 MDHEN and CDR2 SYDVKM. There are 14 residues in the CDR3. The V gene end was trimmed by 2 bases and the J gene end by 8 bases; junction bases not matched to a gene: 4. The CDR3 region has the DNA TGTGCCAGCAGTTTAAGGACAGGGGGCAGCGGCTACACCTTC. It codes for CASSLRTGGSGYTF.

This sequence joins TRBV4-2 and TRBJ1-2; 9 bases align to TRBD1. Germline loops: CDR1 LGHNA, CDR2 YNFKEQ. CDR3 length: 15 amino acids. Trimming at V came to 4 bases and at J to 5 bases, leaving 8 bases not matched to a gene. In DNA form, the CDR3 reads TGTGCCAGCAGCCCTGGGGACAGGGCTGGATATGGCTACACCTTC. This codes for CASSPGDRAGYGYTF.

The chain has TRBV14 and TRBJ2-2, with D tentatively TRBD2 (5 bases). Germline V gives CDR1 SGHDN, CDR2 FVKESK. The CDR3 totals 16 residues. V was trimmed by 4 bases and J by 0 bases, leaving 12 bases between them. CDR3 amino acids: CASSRRLPANTGELFF. The DNA of the CDR3 is TGTGCCAGCAGCCGGAGACTACCTGCGAACACCGGGGAGCTGTTTTTT.

The chain carries TRBV24-1 and TRBJ2-5; D may be TRBD1 (5 bases). Germline V gives CDR1 KGHDR, CDR2 SFDVKD. V was shortened by 1 base and J by 5 bases, with 13 bases between the two germline ends. The CDR3 extends over 15 amino acids. This CDR3 reads CATSDFSRQRETQYF. As DNA, the CDR3 is TGTGCCACCAGTGATTTTAGCCGACAGAGGGAGACCCAGTACTTC.

The chain recombines TRBV20-1 with TRBJ1-1; 7 bases match TRBD1. CDR3 length: 11 amino acids. Germline V lookup: CDR1 DFQATT, CDR2 SNEGSKA (reference sequence). The junction had 3 bases not matched to a gene; V was cut back by 3 bases and J by 8 bases. For the CDR3, the DNA is TGCAGTGCTAGTGGACAGGTCGAAGCTTTCTTT. Its protein is CSASGQVEAFF.